This T cell receptor beta chain comes out of a study of T cells in Graves' hyperthyroidism and ophthalmopathy. Overall study: Peripheral blood was taken when the disease was first diagnosed, before any treatment began.

Exclusions: uncontrolled infection, other autoimmune disease, pregnancy, lactation. Study-level findings and limits: Most thyroid clonotypes with frequency above 0.001 were detected in blood.

In germline, CDR1 is DFQATT, CDR2 SNEGSKA (reference sequence). The CDR3 runs 12 residues. Trimming left V 3 bases short and J 2 bases short, with 7 bases between. For this clonotype: The antigen is unknown.

The TCR beta CDR3 regions underwent amplification using RNA transcripts as the source. First-round RT-PCR targeting the TCR CDR3 was performed with the HTBI primer set. TCRdb redid the calling of the multiplex PCR reads with MiXCR, one entry per CDR3 protein. The top ten clones hold approximately 19% of a sample with some 350,000 distinct CDR3 sequences, about 16% of them seen once. This receptor was taken from a woman between 55 and 75 years old with Graves' ophthalmopathy. The sample comprised blood. The chain has TRBV20-1 and TRBJ2-5; D is ambiguous. CDR3 DNA sequence: TGCAGTGCTAGCGAGAATCAAGAGACCCAGTACTTC. Translating it yields CSASENQETQYF.